There are a few counts of the clone carrying this T cell receptor beta chain. The CDR3 is 16 amino acids. V shed 2 bases and J shed 4 bases, with 17 bases lying between them. CDR1 and CDR2 from the germline V gene are MNHEY and SVGEGT. This entry is derived from a study of blood T cell repertoires in COVID-19. On the study more broadly: Specimens from acute and convalescent COVID-19 originated in the United States, Italy and Spain. Sources were T cells, B-cell-depleted T cells, or PBMCs; the material itself was cDNA or gDNA.

Profiling relied on immunoSEQ multiplex PCR, and the TCRdb table lists in-frame clones only, not all of them. The sample includes approximately 50,000 clones, around 86% seen only once; the top ten take around 2.9%. Sequencing was performed on peripheral blood. The clonotype originates from a woman older than 75 with acute or convalescent COVID-19. This rearrangement joins TRBV6-2 or TRBV6-3 to TRBJ1-2; no firm D call. CDR3 sequence reads: CASSYGAAGGGYGYTF. The CDR3 region has the DNA TGTGCCAGCAGTTACGGCGCAGCCGGAGGTGGCTATGGCTACACCTTC.